This T cell receptor beta chain was observed in a study of shared clonotypes between healthy human individuals (TCRdb year 2020). About the full investigation: Three men and two women, aged 18 to 49 years, made up the cohort. Between about 0.8 and 9 billion PBMCs per donor were obtained by leukapheresis. For each donor, CD4 naive and CD4 memory were each given three plates, CD8 naive was given two plates, and CD8 memory was given one plate. Libraries were prepared and TCR repertoires were sequenced by different laboratories using diverse techniques, in order to increase sequencing depth and limit assay-specific biases. Blood TCR repertoires of about 5 healthy adults were deeply sequenced to estimate repertoire size and the extent of clonotype sharing between individuals.

The CDR3 goes from the cysteine to the phenylalanine over 16 residues. The entry retains the CDR3 DNA only, 48 bases that are in frame from base 1. Via the germline V gene (reference sequence), CDR1 is SEHNR and CDR2 FQNEAQ. Deletion took 3 bases off V and 0 bases off J, with a span of 14 bases between the germline ends. Healthy HIV-negative adults with no recently reported acute infections or vaccinations were included as donors. Only Caucasian adults living in Nashville, Tennessee, USA were represented among the donors. The CD8 memory samples were a combination of magnetically selected CD45RO+ cells and CCR7-negative CD45RA+ effector memory (TemRA) cells. Blood was obtained by leukapheresis, after which PBMCs were separated by Ficoll-Histopaque density gradient centrifugation and cryopreserved in liquid nitrogen vapor phase. Analytical flow cytometry was used to check the purity and quantity of each magnetically sorted T cell population. Genomic DNA was isolated from every sorted fraction and measured by UV absorbance on a Nanodrop 2000c.

Using the deep immunoSEQ assay, multiplex PCR amplified TCR CDR3 regions from genomic DNA. Extracted genomic DNA from each cell subset was distributed evenly across all wells of several immunoSEQ 96-well plates, and each plate was treated as a replicate. For sorted subsets, 200 ng of genomic DNA, equivalent to 30,000 or so T cell genomes, went into each replicate PCR. The purified libraries were quantified using a Qubit 3.0 fluorometer, sized with a Bioanalyzer 2100, and then quantified again using the KAPA Library Quantification kit. A separate single-read 150-cycle Illumina NextSeq 550 flow cell was used to sequence each immunoSEQ 96-well plate. Regarding the original processing steps: Because the immunoSEQ output held only junctional sequences and lacked quality scores, the filtering could not match the filtering applied to full-length reads. Sequences were annotated with PyIR, a Python wrapper for IgBLAST v1.9, and V/J genes and CDR3 were assigned using IMGT germline references. Reads with weak V/J assignments (E-value above 1e-6), missing CDR3, stop codons, out-of-frame junctions, or ambiguous translated residues were removed. V3J clonotypes were defined by identical inferred V gene, J gene, and CDR3 amino acid sequence. Percentage overlap between repertoires was computed as shared unique clonotypes divided by the size of the smaller repertoire. Richness of each repertoire was evaluated using RTK rarefaction, the Chao1 estimator, and Recon v2.1 estimates of unobserved clonotypes. For all TCRbeta clonotypes obtained by the gDNA method from four donors, generation probabilities were computed with OLGA. TCRdb stores this immuneACCESS table with in-frame sequences only. Part of the clones is absent; in the studies checked, under half of the shortfall reflects unresolved V genes, and no reason is known for the rest. The D gene and trimming were derived from the DNA, and the V and J assignments and clone size from that table. This sample lists around 79,000 clones; under 65% were detected once. The ten largest account for under 65% of the sample.

Points on this clone: What this receptor recognizes is not known. No base-level quality is on record; no much larger clone is a single base apart.

On the study overall, not on this receptor specifically: Only blood was sampled, and tissue TCR repertoires likely differ from those in blood. Estimated clonotype richness was generally larger for naive than for memory subsets. The genetic and exposure-history diversity represented was limited by the small number of donors. Approximately 4.8% of naive CD4, 3.5% of naive CD8, roughly 2.4% of memory CD4, and around 0.4% of memory CD8 clonotypes were shared across a few donors. Clonotypes shared by all four sorted-subset donors showed higher generation probabilities than non-shared clonotypes. Pairwise subsampling led to the expectation that sequencing depth would affect the degree of clonotype sharing among donors. Incomplete sequencing was indicated by rarefaction of sorted-subset datasets, despite the large sequencing depth.

Recombination linked TRBV7-9 to TRBJ2-5, with the D gene too uncertain to name. The TCR originated in a man younger than 45 in good health. Sequenced material: memory CD8+ T cells sorted from blood. Sample cell subset or site, as interpreted from the label and publication: CD45RO+ cells pooled with CCR7-negative TemRA cells. The CDR3 here reads CASSFGTTRYQETQYF. The DNA reads as follows: TGTGCCAGCAGCTTCGGCACTACAAGGTACCAAGAGACCCAGTACTTC.